The 30 T cell receptor beta chains presented below share a single source sample, sequenced in a study of T cell changes during pregnancy in multiple sclerosis (dated by TCRdb to about 2019). Receptor amplification or capture employed the immunoSEQ multiplex PCR assay. As stored in TCRdb, this immuneACCESS dataset retains in-frame rearrangements with V and J assigned. A fraction of the clones does not appear; measured against another copy, unresolved V genes explain less than half of the discrepancy, and the remainder lacks a known reason. The sample table shows over 90,000 clones, and approximately 90% are seen once. Around 1% of the sample is taken by the ten largest. The sample here was peripheral blood, taken before pregnancy. These receptors were taken from a female donor with multiple sclerosis, enrolled in a pregnancy study.

The chain recombines TRBV2 with TRBJ2-7, with D perhaps matching TRBD2 (5 bases). V lost 6 bases and J lost 1, with 13 bases in between. Germline V lookup: CDR1 SNHLY, CDR2 FYNNEI. CDR3 length: 14 amino acids. The CDR3 DNA reads as TGTGCCAGCAGGCCTACCGGGATGTCCTACGAGCAGTACTTC. It yields the protein CASRPTGMSYEQYF. The full variable domain, rest sourced from reference TRBV2 and TRBJ2-7, is EPEVTQTPSHQVTQMGQEVILRCVPISNHLYFYWYRQILGQKVEFLVSFYNNEISEKSEIFDDQFSVERPDGSNFTLKIRSTKLEDSAMYFCASRPTGMSYEQYFGPGTRLTVT.

The chain recombines TRBV18 with TRBJ2-7, with a tentative D call TRBD2 (6 bases). Germline values: CDR1 KGHSH, CDR2 LQKENI. Between the trimmed V and J ends, which lost 1 base and 3 bases, there was a span of 13 bases. The CDR3 spans 15 residues. Here the CDR3 reads CASSPRGSGDYEQYF. The CDR3 nucleotides read TGTGCCAGCTCACCACGGGGTAGCGGTGACTACGAGCAGTACTTC. Full variable domain (outside the CDR3, taken from reference TRBV18 and TRBJ2-7): NAGVMQNPRHLVRRRGQEARLRCSPMKGHSHVYWYRQLPEEGLKFMVYLQKENIIDESGMPKERFSAEFPKEGPSILRIQQVVRGDSAAYFCASSPRGSGDYEQYFGPGTRLTVT.

The sample holds a few counts of this clone. This chain uses TRBV5-6 with TRBJ2-7, with D perhaps TRBD2 (5 bases). V lost 4 bases, J lost 3 bases, and 20 bases lay in between. This CDR3 contains 16 residues. Germline assignment: CDR1 SGHDT and CDR2 YYEEEE. CDR3 protein: CASSPDPGIAGYEQYF. The CDR3, as DNA: TGTGCCAGCAGCCCCGACCCGGGAATTGCCGGCTACGAGCAGTACTTC.

V and J are TRBV7-9 and TRBJ2-2, with TRBD1 identical over 8 bases. V was pared by 8 bases and J by 1 base, with 3 bases of the junction left unmatched. This CDR3 contains 14 residues. Germline CDR1 reads SEHNR; CDR2 reads FQNEAQ (reference sequence). The CDR3 loop is CASSGQGNTGELFF. Here the CDR3 DNA reads TGTGCCAGCTCCGGACAGGGGAACACCGGGGAGCTGTTTTTT.

The V gene is TRBV27, the J gene TRBJ2-5; a weak D match, TRBD1 (6 bases). Germline V gene sequence: CDR1 MNHEY, CDR2 SMNVEV (reference sequence). CDR3 length: 12 residues. V dropped 8 bases and J dropped 3 bases, with 10 bases sitting between them. The CDR3 reads CASGDKEETQYF. In DNA, the CDR3 is TGTGCCAGCGGGGACAAAGAAGAGACCCAGTACTTC.

The chain joins TRBV7-3 to TRBJ1-3, with 8 bases fitting TRBD1. V was pared by 4 bases and J by 0 bases, with 2 bases of the junction left unmatched. Germline CDR1 is SGHTA and CDR2 is FQGTGA. The CDR3 runs to 15 residues. CDR3: CASSWDRSSGNTIYF. CDR3 DNA: TGTGCCAGCAGCTGGGACAGGAGCTCTGGAAACACCATATATTTT.

The V gene is TRBV19, the J gene TRBJ2-1, with D tentatively TRBD2 (6 bases). CDR3 length: 15 residues. CDR1 LNHDA and CDR2 SQIVND come from the germline V gene (reference sequence). Trimming cost V 6 bases and J 2 bases, with 14 bases left between them. CDR3 loop: CASRPEGRAYNEQFF. The CDR3 region has the DNA TGTGCCAGTAGACCGGAGGGCCGAGCCTACAATGAGCAGTTCTTC.

V gene TRBV28 combines with J gene TRBJ2-7; TRBD2 agrees at 7 bases. CDR3 length equals 14 residues. Per the germline V gene, CDR1 is MDHEN and CDR2 is SYDVKM. J lost 2 bases, V lost 5 bases, and 6 bases had no gene match. The CDR3 DNA is TGTGCCAGCAGTATCTTAGCGGGTGCCTACGAGCAGTACTTC. It specifies CASSILAGAYEQYF.

The chain is built from TRBV5-1 and TRBJ2-7, with D possibly being TRBD2 (6 bases). Between the trimmed V and J ends, which lost 5 bases and 0 bases, there was a span of 12 bases. The CDR3 length is 14 residues. Germline V CDR1 and CDR2: SGHRS, YFSETQ. CDR3 sequence (DNA): TGCGCCAGCAGGCCAGGACTATCCTCCTACGAGCAGTACTTC. This codes for CASRPGLSSYEQYF. Together with reference TRBV5-1 and TRBJ2-7, the CDR3 gives the full variable domain: KAGVTQTPRYLIKTRGQQVTLSCSPISGHRSVSWYQQTPGQGLQFLFEYFSETQRNKGNFPGRFSGRQFSNSRSEMNVSTLELGDSALYLCASRPGLSSYEQYFGPGTRLTVT.

This chain uses TRBV2 with TRBJ1-5, with 8 bases identical to TRBD1. The CDR3 sequence is 15 residues long. V dropped 2 bases and J dropped 6; count of bases not matched to a gene: 6. From germline, CDR1 is SNHLY and CDR2 FYNNEI. The DNA of the CDR3 is TGTGCCAGCAGTGAACAGGGGGCGAGTAGTCAGCCCCAGCATTTT. Its protein is CASSEQGASSQPQHF.

V usage is TRBV6-1 and J usage is TRBJ1-5; D not certain. CDR1 is MNHNS, CDR2 SASEGT, per germline. The ends were cut back, 5 bases at V and 3 bases at J, with 11 bases in the middle. The CDR3 has 14 residues. CDR3 sequence: CASSLSVNNQPQHF. The CDR3 coding sequence is TGTGCCAGCAGTCTTTCAGTAAACAATCAGCCCCAGCATTTT.

The chain is built from TRBV11-3 and TRBJ2-5; 13 nucleotides line up with TRBD2. Germline lookup yields CDR1 SGHNT and CDR2 YENEEA. CDR3 length equals 16 residues. V was clipped by 5 bases and J by 1 base; unmatched bases: 4. The CDR3 spells CASSRGTSGAQETQYF. CDR3 nucleotides: TGTGCCAGCAGCCGCGGGACTAGCGGGGCCCAAGAGACCCAGTACTTC.

For the CDR3, the DNA is TGTGCCACCGACAGGGGGCTGGTGTCAGATACGCAGTATTTT. Protein: CATDRGLVSDTQYF. The chain employs TRBV19 and TRBJ2-3; 10 nucleotides match TRBD1. The CDR3 is 14 amino acids. V shed 10 bases, J shed 4 bases, and the junction held 8 bases outside the gene matches. Germline lookup yields CDR1 LNHDA and CDR2 SQIVND (reference sequence).

Worth noting for this clone: No DNA is shown, since the ends of the CDR3 on it are uncertain; the CDR3 is the one TCRdb lists. V usage is TRBV1 and J usage is TRBJ2-1; TRBD1, the table's D call, lacks a check against the DNA. TRBV1 has pseudogene status. The CDR3 is 17 amino acids in total, end residues counted. The CDR3 loop is CTSSQDQRVAGGNEQFF.

In this sample, this clone turned up once. This chain links TRBV14 with TRBJ2-1, with TRBD2 identical over 9 bases. Unmatched junction bases numbered 8, after V lost 5 bases and J lost 6 bases. Germline CDR1 and CDR2: SGHDN and FVKESK. The CDR3 length is 15 residues. CDR3 loop: CASSIKRGVGNEQFF. For the CDR3, the DNA is TGTGCCAGCAGCATCAAGCGGGGGGTGGGCAATGAGCAGTTCTTC.

V gene TRBV10-3 combines with J gene TRBJ1-3; D is possibly TRBD1 (5 bases). Trimming pared 5 bases from V and 3 bases from J, leaving 14 bases between. Germline CDR1 ENHRY, CDR2 SYGVKD. CDR3 size: 15 residues. The CDR3 coding sequence is TGTGCCATCAGTTCGACAGCCTCGTTTGGAAACACCATATATTTT. It codes for CAISSTASFGNTIYF.

The J gene is TRBJ2-7, the V gene TRBV5-5; the D is unclear. Trimming cost V 4 bases and J 0 bases, with 11 bases left between them. Germline loops: CDR1 SGHKS, CDR2 YYEKEE (reference sequence). The CDR3 spans 14 residues. The CDR3 loop reads CASSPRASSYEQYF. In DNA form, the CDR3 reads TGTGCCAGCAGCCCAAGAGCGAGCTCCTACGAGCAGTACTTC. Together with reference TRBV5-5 and TRBJ2-7, the CDR3 gives the full variable domain: DAGVTQSPTHLIKTRGQQVTLRCSPISGHKSVSWYQQVLGQGPQFIFQYYEKEERGRGNFPDRFSARQFPNYSSELNVNALLLGDSALYLCASSPRASSYEQYFGPGTRLTVT.

This clone was found once. This rearrangement joins TRBV11-2 to TRBJ2-5; TRBD2 might be the D (6 bases). This CDR3 is 14 amino acids long. The V end lost 1 base, the J end lost 2 bases, and 8 bases lay between the germline ends. The V gene's germline CDR1 is SGHAT and CDR2 FQNNGV. The CDR3 nucleotides are TGTGCCAGCAGCTTAGTGGGACTTCAAGAGACCCAGTACTTC. It yields the protein CASSLVGLQETQYF.

J is TRBJ1-5 and V is TRBV19, with a possible D match to TRBD1 (6 bases). Germline CDR1 and CDR2: LNHDA and SQIVND (reference sequence). The CDR3 has 14 amino acids. The V gene lost 11 bases and the J gene lost 4 bases, with 18 bases spanning the gap. For the CDR3, the DNA is TGTGCCTCACGCGGGGGCGATTGGAATCAGCCCCAGCATTTT. This encodes CASRGGDWNQPQHF.

The genes are TRBV7-6 and TRBJ1-2; D gene ambiguous. This CDR3 is 15 amino acids long. Trimming left V 1 base short and J 3 bases short, with 12 bases between. The germline V gene encodes CDR1 SGHVS and CDR2 FNYEAQ. The CDR3 nucleotides are TGTGCCAGCAGCTTAGATGGAGGGCCCGACTATGGCTACACCTTC. It is translated as CASSLDGGPDYGYTF. Looking up the rest from reference TRBV7-6 and TRBJ1-2 gives the full variable domain: GAGVSQSPRYKVTKRGQDVALRCDPISGHVSLYWYRQALGQGPEFLTYFNYEAQQDKSGLPNDRFSAERPEGSISTLTIQRTEQRDSAMYRCASSLDGGPDYGYTFGSGTRLTVV.

The gene calls are TRBV11-2 and TRBJ1-2, with D possibly matching TRBD1 (5 bases). This CDR3 has 14 amino acids. V gave up 3 bases and J gave up 0 bases, with 8 bases separating them. Germline V gene sequence: CDR1 SGHAT, CDR2 FQNNGV. The CDR3 nucleotides are TGTGCCAGCAGCTTGACAGCGTCTAACTATGGCTACACCTTC. Translated: CASSLTASNYGYTF.

This chain uses TRBV5-6 with TRBJ2-5; tentatively, D is TRBD2 (6 bases). Per the germline V gene, CDR1 is SGHDT and CDR2 is YYEEEE. This CDR3 is 15 amino acids long. V was shortened by 1 base and J by 0 bases, with 10 bases between the two germline ends. The chain's CDR3 is CASSLRDWYQETQYF. CDR3 DNA sequence: TGTGCCAGCAGCTTGAGGGACTGGTACCAAGAGACCCAGTACTTC.

This chain joins TRBV6-1 and TRBJ1-2; tentatively, D is TRBD1 (5 bases). V shed 4 bases and J shed 8 bases, with 14 bases lying between them. The CDR3 runs to 13 residues. Per the germline V gene, CDR1 is MNHNS and CDR2 is SASEGT. The CDR3 bases are TGTGCCAGCAGTGGCAGGGACTTCGGGGGCTACACCTTC. Protein: CASSGRDFGGYTF.

The chain recombines TRBV18 with TRBJ2-2, with TRBD2 matching 9 bases. The CDR3 is 16 amino acids. With V trimmed by 4 bases and J by 2 bases, 5 bases remained unmatched. Germline lookup yields CDR1 KGHSH and CDR2 LQKENI. The CDR3 loop reads CASSQWTSENTGELFF. The CDR3 DNA sequence: TGTGCCAGCTCACAATGGACTAGCGAAAACACCGGGGAGCTGTTTTTT.

The chain is built from TRBV15 and TRBJ1-2; D is ambiguous. The CDR3 runs to 12 residues. Germline V gene data show CDR1 as LNHNV and CDR2 as YYDKDF (reference sequence). The V and J ends lost 8 bases and 5 bases respectively, with 12 bases between them. CDR3 nucleotides: TGTGCCACCTCCGGGAGTTCTTATGGCTACACCTTC. Its protein product is CATSGSSYGYTF.

This clone is a singleton in its sample. V is TRBV27 and J is TRBJ2-7; 11 nucleotides line up with TRBD1. The CDR3 has 16 amino acids. Germline values: CDR1 MNHEY, CDR2 SMNVEV (reference sequence). V lost 3 bases to trimming and J lost 7 bases; unmatched junction nucleotides: 11. CDR3 bases: TGTGCCAGCAGTTTCAGGGGGACAGGGGGAAAAGGGGAGCAGTACTTC. Protein sequence: CASSFRGTGGKGEQYF.

V and J are TRBV4-1 and TRBJ1-2; TRBD1 might be the D (6 bases). Trimming pared 3 bases from V and 4 bases from J, leaving 12 bases between. Germline CDR1 and CDR2: MGHRA and YSYEKL. The CDR3 consists of 14 residues. CDR3 loop: CASSQATGIYGYTF. The CDR3 nucleotides read TGCGCCAGCAGCCAGGCTACAGGGATCTATGGCTACACCTTC.

This chain links TRBV4-1 with TRBJ2-7; 7 bases agree with TRBD1. This CDR3 comprises 18 residues. CDR1 and CDR2 from the germline V gene are MGHRA and YSYEKL. Trimming at V came to 4 bases and at J to 0 bases, leaving 15 bases not matched to a gene. DNA for the CDR3: TGCGCCAGCAGCCCCTACTCCGGACAGGCGGGTTCCTCCTACGAGCAGTACTTC. Protein: CASSPYSGQAGSSYEQYF.

As DNA, the CDR3 is TGTGCCAGCAGACTCTACGAGCAGTACTTC. This sequence encodes CASRLYEQYF. The chain is built from TRBV4-2 and TRBJ2-7; D not resolved. Germline V gives CDR1 LGHNA, CDR2 YNFKEQ. This CDR3 comprises 10 residues. Trimming left V 6 bases short and J 3 bases short, with 3 bases between.

This chain joins TRBV5-4 and TRBJ2-7; 7 bases agree with TRBD2. V was clipped by 5 bases and J by 5 bases; unmatched bases: 10. Germline CDR1 reads SGHNT; CDR2 reads YYREEE (reference sequence). This CDR3 has 14 residues. The CDR3 here is CASSLAGQEDEQYF. The CDR3 region has the DNA TGTGCCAGCAGTTTAGCGGGCCAAGAGGACGAGCAGTACTTC.